The T cell receptor beta chain under discussion was sequenced for a study of T cells after yellow fever vaccination. Turning to the study itself: Those fractions that held only low numbers of cells were prepared using the SMART-Seq v4 Ultra Low Input RNA kit. Study-wide results and limits: It was the secondary response that reached its peak faster, day 5 versus 15, but it was weaker. Abundant contaminating clonotypes from the bulk population could appear in FACS-sorted repertoires. A small share of clonotypes appeared in both CD4 and CD8 compartments.

As regards this clonotype: As yet, its antigen is unknown.

One entry per CDR3 protein, called by TCRdb with MiXCR from the 5' RACE reads. The table records about 320,000 distinct CDR3 sequences, around 4.5% of them present only once. Germline V gene lookup returns CDR1 SGHNT and CDR2 YYREEE (reference sequence). The length of the CDR3 is 15 residues. The trim removed 1 base at V and 8 bases at J, leaving 11 bases unmatched. The chain combines TRBV5-4 with TRBJ1-1; TRBD1 matches at 7 bases. The origin of this receptor is a young man who received the YFV17D yellow fever vaccine. This specimen consisted of PBMCs, obtained 15 days after the yellow fever booster vaccination. The CDR3 nucleotides are TGTGCCAGCAGCTTGTCTTGGACAGGTCCTAGAGAAGCTTTCTTT. Translated: CASSLSWTGPREAFF.